These 4 T cell receptor beta chains originate from one sample sequenced in a study of cytomegalovirus exposure and HLA in healthy donors. PCR used 60 Vbeta primers and 13 Jbeta primers. Clones were read by immunoSEQ multiplex PCR, and TCRdb kept only the in-frame ones, dropping some. The table has 150,000 to 200,000 clones, 81% seen once. Sequenced input: PBMCs. These receptors came from a woman between 18 and 29 years old in good health and CMV-seropositive.

J is TRBJ1-1 and V is TRBV11-2; unclear D gene. Per germline, CDR1 SGHAT and CDR2 FQNNGV. This CDR3 has 15 amino acids. Trimming pared 1 base from V and 0 bases from J, leaving 9 bases between. The CDR3 nucleotides are TGTGCCAGCAGCTTAGGCGGCAGCTTGAACACTGAAGCTTTCTTT. Amino acid sequence: CASSLGGSLNTEAFF.

This clone was seen only once. The V gene is TRBV5-1, the J gene TRBJ2-2, with TRBD1 matching over 7 bases. The V segment lost 4 bases and the J segment 4 bases; nucleotides outside the gene matches: 4. The germline V gene encodes CDR1 SGHRS and CDR2 YFSETQ. The CDR3 totals 14 residues. The chain's CDR3 is CASSTTGATGELFF. CDR3 nucleotide sequence: TGCGCCAGCAGCACCACAGGGGCCACCGGGGAGCTGTTTTTT. Full variable domain (rest looked up from reference TRBV5-1 and TRBJ2-2): KAGVTQTPRYLIKTRGQQVTLSCSPISGHRSVSWYQQTPGQGLQFLFEYFSETQRNKGNFPGRFSGRQFSNSRSEMNVSTLELGDSALYLCASSTTGATGELFFGEGSRLTVL.

This clone was counted between two and nine times. The chain links TRBV6-4 to TRBJ2-3; 8 bases match TRBD2. Germline CDR1 is MRHNA and CDR2 is SNTAGT. V shed 5 bases and J 2 bases; nucleotides not matched to a gene: 6. The length of the CDR3 is 15 residues. The CDR3 sequence is CASSPAGVLTDTQYF. The CDR3 region has the DNA TGTGCCAGCAGTCCAGCGGGGGTACTCACAGATACGCAGTATTTT.

The V gene is TRBV2, the J gene TRBJ2-5; unclear D gene. From germline, CDR1 is SNHLY and CDR2 FYNNEI. This CDR3 is built from 11 residues. V was pared by 2 bases and J by 5 bases, with 3 bases between. CDR3 bases: TGTGCCAGCAGTGAACTGGAGACCCAGTACTTC. As protein: CASSELETQYF.